This is a list of T cell receptor beta chains from one sample in a study of blood T cell repertoires in COVID-19. The repertoire was sequenced with immunoSEQ multiplex PCR; TCRdb's copy has only in-frame clones and lacks some. The sample includes 20,000 to 25,000 clones, less than 95% of them seen just once. The sequencing input was peripheral blood. These receptors were collected from a human donor in a cohort sampled during active COVID-19. Both conserved end residues are part of each CDR3. A D gene is named only where the DNA matches it firmly. Clone size, where shown, is once, few, many, or a class for clones that have expanded.

>TRBJ1-1|TRBV14|-|-
CASSKLGPFNTEAFF
TGTGCCAGCAGCAAATTGGGGCCCTTCAACACTGAAGCTTTCTTT
>TRBJ1-2|TRBV3-1/TRBV3-2|-|TRBD1
CASSLRGARGRNYGYTF
TGTGCCAGCAGCCTGCGAGGGGCCAGGGGGCGTAACTATGGCTACACCTTC
>TRBJ1-1|TRBV7-2|-|TRBD1
CASSRDRATEAFF
TGTGCCAGCAGCCGGGACAGGGCAACTGAAGCTTTCTTT
>TRBJ2-1|TRBV4-2|-|TRBD1
CASSQDGDLQGARNEQFF
TGTGCCAGCAGCCAAGATGGAGACCTACAGGGGGCTCGCAATGAGCAGTTCTTC
>TRBJ2-5|TRBV5-5|-|-
CASSLTSLQSQYF
TGTGCCAGCAGCTTGACTAGCCTCCAGTCCCAGTACTTC
>TRBJ2-3|TRBV6-5|-|TRBD2
CASSYRGGGTDTQYF
TGTGCCAGCAGTTACCGCGGCGGGGGTACAGATACGCAGTATTTT
>TRBJ1-5|TRBV6-2/TRBV6-3|-|-
CASSRQAYQPQHF
TGTGCCAGCAGTCGACAGGCGTATCAGCCCCAGCATTTT
>TRBJ1-4|TRBV5-1|-|-
CASSEYMANEKLFF
TGCGCCAGCAGTGAATACATGGCTAATGAAAAACTGTTTTTT
>TRBJ2-1|TRBV11-3|-|-
CASSLDPPGEQFF
TGTGCCAGCAGCTTAGATCCACCCGGTGAGCAGTTCTTC
>TRBJ1-1|TRBV11-3|-|-
CASKNSGTQNTEAFF
TGTGCCAGCAAGAACTCCGGGACACAGAACACTGAAGCTTTCTTT
>TRBJ2-1|TRBV27|once|-
CASSLQGIRSNEQFF
TGTGCCAGCAGCCTCCAGGGGATCCGTAGCAATGAGCAGTTCTTC
>TRBJ2-7|TRBV6-5|-|-
CASSYAKDRTYEQYF
TGTGCCAGCAGTTACGCCAAAGACAGGACCTACGAGCAGTACTTC
>TRBJ1-3|TRBV6-1|-|-
CASSEGPGGNTIYF
TGTGCCAGCAGTGAAGGGCCGGGTGGAAACACCATATATTTT
>TRBJ2-6|TRBV3-1/TRBV3-2|-|-
CASSQEALSGANVLTF
TGTGCCAGCAGCCAAGAGGCCCTCTCTGGGGCCAACGTCCTGACTTTC
>TRBJ2-5|TRBV7-8|-|-
CASRLLETQYF
TGTGCCAGCAGACTATTGGAGACCCAGTACTTC
>TRBJ1-2|TRBV14|-|-
CASKPGLGNDGYTF
TGTGCCAGCAAGCCGGGACTCGGGAACGATGGCTACACCTTC
>TRBJ1-1|TRBV29-1|-|-
CSVGGGGLVAFF
TGCAGCGTTGGGGGAGGGGGGCTGGTAGCTTTCTTT
>TRBJ2-4|TRBV28|-|-
CASSLGGGADIQYF
TGTGCCAGCAGTTTAGGTGGCGGGGCGGACATTCAGTACTTC
>TRBJ1-2|TRBV9|few|TRBD1
CASSVRGTGAQANYGYTF
TGTGCCAGCAGCGTACGTGGGACAGGGGCACAAGCTAACTATGGCTACACCTTC
>TRBJ1-1|TRBV15|-|TRBD1
CATNSQGARTEAFF
TGTGCCACCAACTCACAGGGGGCGAGGACTGAAGCTTTCTTT
>TRBJ2-1|TRBV4-3|once|TRBD2
CASSQDGTGGPYNEQFF
TGCGCCAGCAGCCAAGACGGCACGGGGGGGCCCTACAATGAGCAGTTCTTC
>TRBJ2-1|TRBV5-4|-|TRBD2
CASSLAAGGQNEQFF
TGTGCCAGCAGCTTAGCAGCGGGGGGGCAAAATGAGCAGTTCTTC
>TRBJ1-4|TRBV15|-|-
CATSRATVLNEKLFF
TGTGCCACCAGCAGAGCGACAGTCCTTAATGAAAAACTGTTTTTT
>TRBJ1-5|TRBV9|few|-
CASSVAGGFNQPQHF
TGTGCCAGCAGCGTAGCCGGCGGCTTCAATCAGCCCCAGCATTTT
>TRBJ2-3|TRBV4-3|-|-
CASSQRDLGDTQYF
TGCGCCAGCAGCCAACGGGACTTGGGGGATACGCAGTATTTT
>TRBJ1-1|TRBV6-5|-|TRBD1
CASKNDRGSEAFF
TGTGCCAGCAAAAACGACAGGGGTTCTGAAGCTTTCTTT
>TRBJ2-5|TRBV24-1|-|TRBD1
CATRSTGAGETQYF
TGTGCCACAAGATCAACAGGGGCGGGAGAGACCCAGTACTTC
>TRBJ2-3|TRBV28|-|-
CASSRGGVTDTQYF
TGTGCCAGCAGTAGGGGGGGGGTCACAGATACGCAGTATTTT
>TRBJ2-5|TRBV18|-|-
CASSITGQETQYF
TGTGCCAGCTCAATAACGGGCCAAGAGACCCAGTACTTC
>TRBJ2-3|TRBV4-3|-|TRBD2
CASSQDGRGGTDTQYF
TGCGCCAGCAGCCAAGATGGGCGGGGGGGCACAGATACGCAGTATTTT